This is a list of T cell receptor beta chains from one sample in a study of OX40 agonist ivuxolimab in advanced cancers. The data were produced by immunoSEQ multiplex PCR, yet TCRdb's version contains in-frame clones alone and is incomplete. Among 20,000 to 30,000 clones listed, approximately 85% were seen once. The sample consisted of CD4+ or CD8+ T cells sorted from blood, taken in a trial of the OX40 agonist ivuxolimab. The receptors here all came from an adult with an advanced solid tumor such as melanoma, head and neck, liver or kidney cancer. The CDR3 runs from the conserved cysteine through the conserved F or W. The D gene is left open where the match is weak. The size of a clone is reported for some rows only, either as once, few or many, or as a class for expanded clones.

size	J	V	D	DNA	CDR3
NA	TRBJ1-4	TRBV14	NA	TGTGCCAGCAGCCAAGATATAAGGAAGCCTAATGAAAAACTGTTTTTT	CASSQDIRKPNEKLFF
NA	TRBJ1-1	TRBV9	NA	TGTGCCAGCAGCGTATATGAGGGTGGGAACACTGAAGCTTTCTTT	CASSVYEGGNTEAFF
NA	TRBJ2-1	TRBV4-1	NA	TGCGCCAGCACCCTAGGAGAAACTGCATCCTACAATGAGCAGTTCTTC	CASTLGETASYNEQFF
NA	TRBJ1-5	TRBV19	TRBD1	TGTGCCAGTAGTATAGAATGGACAGGGGTCCTCAATCAGCCCCAGCATTTT	CASSIEWTGVLNQPQHF
once	TRBJ1-6	TRBV4-1	NA	TGCGCCAGCAGCCAAGTGCAATCCTATAATTCACCCCTCCACTTT	CASSQVQSYNSPLHF
NA	TRBJ1-3	TRBV19	NA	TGTGCCAGTAGTATAAGGACAGCTGGAAACACCATATATTTT	CASSIRTAGNTIYF
NA	TRBJ2-1	TRBV7-9	TRBD2	TGTGCCAGCAGCTTACCCTCTAGCGGGACCTACAATGAGCAGTTCTTC	CASSLPSSGTYNEQFF
NA	TRBJ2-2	TRBV7-9	NA	TGTGCCAGCCCCCTGAGCACCGGGGAGCTGTTTTTT	CASPLSTGELFF
few	TRBJ1-1	TRBV11-3	NA	TGTGCCAGCAGTCCGTACACTGAAGCTTTCTTT	CASSPYTEAFF
NA	TRBJ1-6	TRBV27	NA	TGTGCCAGTGCCCCCGGTGGGCCCCCCGGGGGACTCCCCCTCCACTTT	CASAPGGPPGGLPLHF
few	TRBJ1-2	TRBV4-3	TRBD1	TGCGCCAGCAGCCTAAGGACAGGGGGCAAGGATGGCTACACCTTC	CASSLRTGGKDGYTF
once	TRBJ2-7	TRBV6-1	NA	TGTGCCAGCAGTGAACGGACACTATACGAGCAGTACTTC	CASSERTLYEQYF
NA	TRBJ1-5	TRBV15	NA	TGTGCCACCAGCAGAGATGGGTGGGAGCCCCAGCATTTT	CATSRDGWEPQHF
NA	TRBJ2-5	TRBV6-5	NA	TGTGCCAGCAGGCCCCGCCTCAGACAGCAAGAGACCCAGTACTTC	CASRPRLRQQETQYF
NA	TRBJ2-1	TRBV6-1	TRBD2	TGTGCCAGCAGTGTACTAGCGGGAGGGAATGAGCAGTTCTTC	CASSVLAGGNEQFF
NA	TRBJ1-4	TRBV5-6	NA	TGTGCCAGCAGCTTGGCCTGGGACACCCTTGCAACTAATGAAAAACTGTTTTTT	CASSLAWDTLATNEKLFF